The present T cell receptor (beta chain) was sequenced within a study of T cell responses to AZD1222 COVID-19 vaccine. The V end lost 3 bases, the J end lost 8 bases, and 4 bases lay between the germline ends. The CDR3 has 9 residues. The germline gives CDR1 DFQATT, CDR2 SNEGSKA (reference sequence). The assay was immunoSEQ multiplex PCR, and TCRdb's table has in-frame clones only and misses some. The table lists 160,000 or so clones, approximately 90% of them singletons. The V gene is TRBV20-1, the J gene TRBJ1-2, with no clear D. The specimen was peripheral blood, collected 28 days after the second dose of the MenACWY control vaccine. The origin of this receptor is an adult who received the MenACWY meningococcal vaccine as a control. In DNA form, the CDR3 reads TGCAGTGCTAGTGGCGGCTACACCTTC. Its translation is CSASGGYTF.